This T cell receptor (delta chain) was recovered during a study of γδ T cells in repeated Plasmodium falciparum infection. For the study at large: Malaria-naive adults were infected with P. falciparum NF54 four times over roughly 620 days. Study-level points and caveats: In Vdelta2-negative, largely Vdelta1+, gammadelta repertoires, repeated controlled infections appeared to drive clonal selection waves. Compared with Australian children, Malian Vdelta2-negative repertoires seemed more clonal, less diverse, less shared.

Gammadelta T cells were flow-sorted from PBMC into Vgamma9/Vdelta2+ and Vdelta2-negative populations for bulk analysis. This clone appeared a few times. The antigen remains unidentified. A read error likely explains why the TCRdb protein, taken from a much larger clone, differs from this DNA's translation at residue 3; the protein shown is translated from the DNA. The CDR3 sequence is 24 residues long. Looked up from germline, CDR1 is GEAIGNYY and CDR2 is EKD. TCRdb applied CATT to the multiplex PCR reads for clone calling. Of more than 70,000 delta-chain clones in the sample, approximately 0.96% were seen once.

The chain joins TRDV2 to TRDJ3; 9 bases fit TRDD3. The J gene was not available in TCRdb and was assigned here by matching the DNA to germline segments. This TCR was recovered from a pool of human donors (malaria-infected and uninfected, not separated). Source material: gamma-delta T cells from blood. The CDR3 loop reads CARDTRVFNWGTTRDSWDTRQMFF. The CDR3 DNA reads TGTGCCCGTGACACCAGGGTCTTCAACTGGGGGACAACGCGTGACTCCTGGGACACCCGACAGATGTTTTTC.